One and the same sample provided the 9 T cell receptor beta chains below, sequenced in a study of T cell repertoires in ileal Crohn's disease. Assay used: immunoSEQ multiplex PCR; TCRdb lists only in-frame clones, some missing. The repertoire holds about 14,000 clones, with around 84% as singletons. The sample consisted of ileal tissue. The receptors shown here come from an adult with Crohn's disease.

This clone was found once. The J gene is TRBJ2-3, the V gene TRBV5-4; 7 nucleotides align to TRBD1. The trim removed 0 bases at V and 8 bases at J, leaving 3 bases unmatched. Per the germline V gene, CDR1 is SGHNT and CDR2 is YYREEE (reference sequence). CDR3 length equals 13 residues. CDR3 DNA: TGTGCCAGCAGCTTGGTCTCAGGGGGTACGCAGTATTTT. Protein product: CASSLVSGGTQYF.

V is TRBV4-2 and J is TRBJ1-2; 10 bases are shared with TRBD1. The V gene end was trimmed by 5 bases and the J gene end by 7 bases; junction bases not matched to a gene: 13. Germline assignment: CDR1 LGHNA and CDR2 YNFKEQ. This CDR3 region has 16 residues. This chain's CDR3 is CASSTRPGQGSGGYTF. CDR3 DNA: TGTGCCAGCAGCACGAGACCGGGACAGGGGTCGGGTGGCTACACCTTC.

The V gene is TRBV25-1, the J gene TRBJ1-1; no reliable D call. The CDR3 covers 13 residues. The V and J ends lost 1 base and 7 bases respectively, with 10 bases between them. Germline V gene sequence: CDR1 MGHDK, CDR2 SYGVNS. The CDR3, as DNA: TGTGCCAGCAGTGAATTGAGGAGGGATGAAGCTTTCTTT. Translating it yields CASSELRRDEAFF.

CDR3 protein: CASSFVPPRQGAYYEQYF. CDR3 in DNA: TGTGCCAGCAGCTTTGTCCCCCCTCGGCAGGGGGCCTACTACGAGCAGTACTTC. The chain carries TRBV7-2 and TRBJ2-7; 8 bases agree with TRBD1. The length of the CDR3 is 18 residues. J was trimmed by 3 bases and V by 3 bases; bases with no gene match: 16. Germline loops: CDR1 SGHTA, CDR2 FQGNSA.

In its sample, this clone was seen once. For the CDR3, the DNA is TGTGCCAGCAGCACCGGGACAGGGAACCTGAACGGAAACACCATATATTTT. Protein: CASSTGTGNLNGNTIYF. The J gene is TRBJ1-3, the V gene TRBV5-6, with 9 positions matching TRBD1. Trimming took 4 bases from V and 4 from J; bases not matched to a gene: 12. The CDR3 covers 17 residues. Germline assignment: CDR1 SGHDT and CDR2 YYEEEE.

The chain employs TRBV4-2 and TRBJ2-3, with 13 nucleotides matching TRBD2. The CDR3 extends over 17 amino acids. Germline V CDR1 and CDR2: LGHNA, YNFKEQ. J lost 0 bases, V lost 4 bases, and 4 bases had no gene match. CDR3 amino acids: CASSPLGLAGSTDTQYF. In DNA, the CDR3 is TGTGCCAGCAGCCCCTTGGGACTAGCGGGAAGCACAGATACGCAGTATTTT.

The chain links TRBV18 to TRBJ2-5; the match to TRBD1 covers 9 bases. The V gene's germline CDR1 is KGHSH and CDR2 LQKENI. V trimming: 0 bases; J trimming: 1 base; junction bases outside the gene matches: 0. The CDR3 sequence is 15 residues long. This CDR3 is CASSPPTGGQETQYF. CDR3 DNA sequence: TGTGCCAGCTCACCACCGACAGGGGGCCAAGAGACCCAGTACTTC. Supplemented by reference TRBV18 and TRBJ2-5, the full variable domain reads NAGVMQNPRHLVRRRGQEARLRCSPMKGHSHVYWYRQLPEEGLKFMVYLQKENIIDESGMPKERFSAEFPKEGPSILRIQQVVRGDSAAYFCASSPPTGGQETQYFGPGTRLLVL.

The chain couples TRBV6-1 to TRBJ2-7; D gene uncertain. From germline, CDR1 is MNHNS and CDR2 SASEGT. Trimming took off 1 base at V and 0 bases at J, with 10 bases between the two ends. This CDR3 contains 15 residues. The CDR3 region has the DNA TGTGCCAGCAGTGAAGAGGCAGGTGGCTCCTACGAGCAGTACTTC. Encoded protein: CASSEEAGGSYEQYF.

V is TRBV6-5 and J is TRBJ2-1, with TRBD1 identical over 9 bases. In germline, CDR1 is MNHEY, CDR2 SVGAGI. The CDR3 loop spans 13 amino acids. J gave up 9 bases and V 6 bases, and 6 bases lay outside the gene matches. This CDR3 is CASSRTGGSEQFF. The CDR3 coding sequence is TGTGCCAGCAGCCGCACAGGGGGCAGTGAGCAGTTCTTC.